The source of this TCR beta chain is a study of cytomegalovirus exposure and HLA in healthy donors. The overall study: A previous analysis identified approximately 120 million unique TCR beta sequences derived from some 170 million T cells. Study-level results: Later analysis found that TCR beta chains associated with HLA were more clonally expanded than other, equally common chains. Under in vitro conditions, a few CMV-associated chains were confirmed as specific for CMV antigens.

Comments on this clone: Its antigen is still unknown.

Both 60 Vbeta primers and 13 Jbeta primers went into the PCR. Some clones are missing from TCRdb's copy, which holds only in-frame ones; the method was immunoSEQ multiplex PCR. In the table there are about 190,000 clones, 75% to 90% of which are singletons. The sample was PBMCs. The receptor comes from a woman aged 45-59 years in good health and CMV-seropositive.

The CDR3 coding sequence is TGCGCCAGCACTTTAACAGGGGCCATGAACACTGAAGCTTTCTTT. It specifies CASTLTGAMNTEAFF. The chain links TRBV5-1 to TRBJ1-1; 7 bases fit TRBD1. The germline V gene encodes CDR1 SGHRS and CDR2 YFSETQ. V lost 6 bases to trimming and J lost 0 bases; unmatched junction nucleotides: 8. CDR3 size: 15 residues.